The clone carrying this TCR beta chain was observed a handful of times. Its antigen is not identified. This record belongs to a study of human T cells and chemical hapten exposure. Indicated time point: patch test 1, 2 weeks after DPC sensitization. Treatment specified: therapeutic diphenylcyclopropenone sensitization with weekly scalp DPC. Each patch-test visit's blood sample preceded patch application. Whole blood, unfractionated, served as the material for total RNA extraction. Study-wide results and caveats: Patch test score was positively correlated with the counts of TCRs that had expanded at PT1.

After removal of 4 bases from V and 4 bases from J, the junction contained 6 bases not matched to a gene. This CDR3 region has 14 residues. The V gene's germline CDR1 is LGHDT and CDR2 YNNKEL (reference sequence). Unique molecular identifiers were affixed to discrete cDNA molecules within the library. TCRdb used MiXCR to reprocess the RACE reads, holding one entry per CDR3 protein. Counted here are around 110,000 distinct CDR3 sequences, about 12% occurring once; the ten biggest clones make up approximately 1.4%. The origin of this receptor is a woman in her fifties or sixties with alopecia areata. Some clones in this sample may be carry-over from other donors' samples. This material consisted of whole blood, taken in connection with sensitization to the hapten diphenylcyclopropenone (DPC). The genes are TRBV3-1 and TRBJ1-1; the match to TRBD1 covers 7 bases. Here the CDR3 DNA reads TGTGCCAGCAGCCCCCACAGGGGAATCACTGAAGCTTTCTTT. Its protein is CASSPHRGITEAFF.